These T cell receptor beta chains were read from a single sample in a study of control samples from healthy donors and cancer patients. Repertoires were generated with immunoSEQ multiplex PCR, while TCRdb's copy carries only in-frame clones and drops some. This table has some 64,000 clones, over 75% appearing once. The sample comprised PBMCs. The receptors derive from a woman in her forties or fifties with head and neck cancer. Each CDR3 is given with its conserved first and last residue. D genes are given only for firm matches. Clone size is stated in some rows and not others, as once, few, many or a class when expanded.

V gene,D gene,J gene,clone size,CDR3 protein,CDR3 DNA
TRBV4-2,TRBD1,TRBJ1-1,NA,CASSLGQGERDTEAFF,TGTGCCAGCAGCCTAGGACAGGGGGAGAGGGACACTGAAGCTTTCTTT
TRBV5-5,NA,TRBJ2-1,NA,CASSLALDYNEQFF,TGTGCCAGCAGCTTGGCGCTGGACTACAATGAGCAGTTCTTC
TRBV28,NA,TRBJ2-7,NA,CASSFLAGVTYEQYF,NA
TRBV5-5,NA,TRBJ1-1,NA,CASSLVGLTNTEAFF,TGTGCCAGCAGCTTGGTTGGACTGACGAACACTGAAGCTTTCTTT
TRBV29-1,NA,TRBJ1-1,once,CSVEHSATEAFF,TGCAGCGTTGAGCACAGTGCCACTGAAGCTTTCTTT
TRBV28,TRBD1,TRBJ1-1,NA,CASAHLGTGVGGTEAFF,TGTGCCAGCGCCCACTTGGGGACAGGGGTGGGGGGCACTGAAGCTTTCTTT
TRBV7-2,NA,TRBJ1-3,few,CASSINTGTAGNTIYF,TGTGCCAGCAGCATAAACACAGGGACTGCTGGAAACACCATATATTTT
TRBV7-2,NA,TRBJ2-3,NA,CASSLEGGATDTQYF,TGTGCCAGCAGCTTAGAGGGGGGGGCCACAGATACGCAGTATTTT
TRBV28,NA,TRBJ1-5,NA,CASSLTRFRPTQPQHF,TGTGCCAGCAGTTTGACCAGATTCAGGCCCACTCAGCCCCAGCATTTT
TRBV6-5,NA,TRBJ2-7,NA,CASSSGGNEQYF,TGTGCCAGCAGTTCCGGGGGCAACGAGCAGTACTTC
TRBV13,NA,TRBJ2-1,NA,CASSSFIGPEEDEQFF,TGTGCCAGCAGCTCCTTTATAGGGCCCGAGGAGGATGAGCAGTTCTTC
TRBV19,NA,TRBJ1-5,NA,CASSISQGNQPQHF,TGTGCCAGTAGTATATCACAGGGCAATCAGCCCCAGCATTTT
TRBV19,NA,TRBJ1-1,NA,CASSIGGQVGTEAFF,TGTGCCAGTAGTATAGGGGGGCAGGTTGGCACTGAAGCTTTCTTT
TRBV28,NA,TRBJ2-3,NA,CASSPGMRELTDTQYF,TGTGCCAGCAGTCCCGGTATGAGGGAGCTCACAGATACGCAGTATTTT
TRBV19,NA,TRBJ2-7,once,CASSMGTRDDSYEQYF,TGTGCCAGTAGTATGGGGACAAGGGATGATTCCTACGAGCAGTACTTC
TRBV7-9,NA,TRBJ1-5,NA,CASSLAGAGHSNQPQHF,TGTGCCAGCAGCTTAGCAGGGGCAGGTCATAGCAATCAGCCCCAGCATTTT
TRBV18,NA,TRBJ1-2,NA,CASSPGAVYGYTF,TGTGCCAGCTCACCAGGAGCGGTCTATGGCTACACCTTC
TRBV12-3/TRBV12-4,NA,TRBJ1-1,NA,CASSLTGNTEAFF,TGTGCCAGCAGTTTGACAGGGAACACTGAAGCTTTCTTT
TRBV28,NA,TRBJ2-5,NA,CATRLSGTQYF,TGTGCCACTAGGCTCTCAGGGACCCAGTACTTC
TRBV6-5,NA,TRBJ2-7,NA,CATGPNEQYF,TGTGCAACAGGGCCCAACGAGCAGTACTTC
TRBV10-3,NA,TRBJ2-2,once,CAIPRVPNRYTGELFF,TGTGCCATCCCCCGAGTCCCTAACCGGTACACCGGGGAGCTGTTTTTT
TRBV7-2,NA,TRBJ2-5,NA,CASSLRSGGETQYF,TGTGCCAGCAGCTTAAGGTCTGGGGGGGAGACCCAGTACTTC
TRBV28,TRBD1,TRBJ2-1,NA,CASSFRGQGWGNEQFF,TGTGCCAGCAGTTTTAGGGGACAGGGTTGGGGCAATGAGCAGTTCTTC
TRBV19,NA,TRBJ1-2,NA,CASKLFSGYGYTF,TGTGCCAGTAAGCTGTTCTCGGGCTATGGCTACACCTTC
TRBV10-3,TRBD2,TRBJ2-5,NA,CAISDPGGAVETQYF,TGTGCCATCAGTGATCCCGGGGGGGCCGTGGAGACCCAGTACTTC
TRBV2,TRBD2,TRBJ2-6,NA,CASSEGSRGGVDGANVLTF,TGTGCCAGCAGTGAAGGGTCCCGGGGGGGCGTCGATGGGGCCAACGTCCTGACTTTC
TRBV5-8,NA,TRBJ1-4,NA,CASDRDRVEKLFF,TGTGCCAGCGATAGGGACCGGGTTGAAAAACTGTTTTTT
TRBV30,NA,TRBJ1-5,few,CAWTQAPGTPGTFGNQPQHF,TGTGCCTGGACCCAGGCCCCCGGGACCCCCGGAACCTTCGGCAATCAGCCCCAGCATTTT
TRBV19,TRBD2,TRBJ2-1,NA,CASSIGGGSYNEQFF,TGTGCCAGTAGTATCGGCGGGGGGAGCTACAATGAGCAGTTCTTC
TRBV2,TRBD1,TRBJ1-1,NA,CASGGQGPMVAFF,TGTGCCAGCGGAGGACAGGGGCCCATGGTAGCTTTCTTT